A single sample gave rise to the 27 T cell receptor beta chains below, sequenced in a study of beta chain features in type 1 diabetes. Study findings and constraints: TCRB CDR3 length was moderately but significantly reduced in all four CD4+ subsets of Type 1 diabetes patients.

These receptors have no known antigen. Investigators reverse transcribed all isolated RNA, so they sequenced expressed TCRB transcripts. Some clones are missing from TCRdb's copy, which holds only in-frame ones; the method was immunoSEQ multiplex PCR. The table records around 250,000 clones, approximately 25% of them present only once. Sequencing input: naive CD4+ T cells from blood. The receptors derive from a woman aged 25 to 39 with type 1 diabetes.

The sample holds a few counts of this clone. The chain has TRBV7-9 and TRBJ2-1, with 7 nucleotides matching TRBD1. The CDR3 length is 11 residues. Germline lookup yields CDR1 SEHNR and CDR2 FQNEAQ (reference sequence). The J segment lost 14 bases and the V segment lost 5 bases, leaving 6 bases of the junction unmatched. The CDR3 here is CASSSGQAEFF. CDR3 DNA sequence: TGTGCCAGCAGCAGTGGACAGGCGGAGTTCTTC.

This clone was counted only a few times. This chain uses TRBV2 with TRBJ2-1; maybe TRBD2 (6 bases). From germline, CDR1 is SNHLY and CDR2 FYNNEI. V lost 3 bases and J lost 0, with 15 bases in between. The CDR3 length is 17 residues. CDR3 coding DNA: TGTGCCAGCAGTGACCCATCTAGCGCGAGCTCCTACAATGAGCAGTTCTTC. This codes for CASSDPSSASSYNEQFF. The complete variable domain, with remaining parts taken from reference TRBV2 and TRBJ2-1, reads EPEVTQTPSHQVTQMGQEVILRCVPISNHLYFYWYRQILGQKVEFLVSFYNNEISEKSEIFDDQFSVERPDGSNFTLKIRSTKLEDSAMYFCASSDPSSASSYNEQFFGPGTRLTVL.

The table lists this clone with a count of one. J is TRBJ2-1 and V is TRBV29-1; perhaps TRBD2 as D (7 bases). Trimming cost V 3 bases and J 8 bases, with 11 bases left between them. The CDR3 runs 12 residues. Looked up from germline, CDR1 is SQVTM and CDR2 is ANQGSEA. Here the CDR3 reads CSVEKGGDEQFF. Written as DNA, the CDR3 is TGCAGCGTTGAGAAGGGGGGGGATGAGCAGTTCTTC.

V and J are TRBV4-1 and TRBJ1-2; D call uncertain. The CDR3 has 14 amino acids. The germline CDR1 and CDR2 sequences are MGHRA and YSYEKL. V shed 4 bases and J shed 4 bases, with 13 bases lying between them. The CDR3 protein is CASSLNDGFYGYTF. The CDR3 DNA reads TGCGCCAGCAGCCTCAACGACGGGTTCTATGGCTACACCTTC.

This clone showed up just a few times. This chain uses TRBV11-2 with TRBJ2-1, with TRBD1 matching 8 bases. This CDR3 comprises 13 residues. In germline, CDR1 is SGHAT, CDR2 FQNNGV. V shed 5 bases, J shed 7 bases, and the junction held 4 bases outside the gene matches. The CDR3 region is CASSQRQGNEQFF. CDR3 in DNA: TGTGCCAGCAGCCAAAGACAGGGGAATGAGCAGTTCTTC.

This clone was observed a few times. The chain is built from TRBV19 and TRBJ2-7; 9 nucleotides match TRBD1. With V trimmed by 4 bases and J by 1 base, 11 bases remained unmatched. From germline, CDR1 is LNHDA and CDR2 SQIVND (reference sequence). There are 17 residues in the CDR3. CDR3 bases: TGTGCCAGTAGTACCCCCTACGCCGGGACAGGGTCCTACGAGCAGTACTTC. This sequence encodes CASSTPYAGTGSYEQYF.

The V and J genes are TRBV15 and TRBJ2-5; possible D gene TRBD2, 5 bases. The CDR3 runs 15 residues. Between the trimmed V and J ends, which lost 4 bases and 4 bases, there was a span of 16 bases. Germline V gene lookup returns CDR1 LNHNV and CDR2 YYDKDF (reference sequence). In DNA, the CDR3 is TGTGCCACCAGCACCCGTCGCGCGGGCCGAGAGACCCAGTACTTC. Residues: CATSTRRAGRETQYF.

The chain uses TRBV5-4 and TRBJ2-1; D is possibly TRBD2 (5 bases). From germline, CDR1 is SGHNT and CDR2 YYREEE (reference sequence). CDR3 size: 15 residues. V lost 4 bases and J 0 bases, leaving 11 bases between the germline ends. Here the CDR3 DNA reads TGTGCCAGCAGCGAGACTACTTTCTCCTACAATGAGCAGTTCTTC. This gives the protein CASSETTFSYNEQFF. Full variable domain (rest looked up from reference TRBV5-4 and TRBJ2-1): ETGVTQSPTHLIKTRGQQVTLRCSSQSGHNTVSWYQQALGQGPQFIFQYYREEENGRGNFPPRFSGLQFPNYSSELNVNALELDDSALYLCASSETTFSYNEQFFGPGTRLTVL.

The V call is TRBV18, the J call TRBJ2-5, with 9 bases aligning to TRBD1. The CDR3 covers 14 residues. The germline gives CDR1 KGHSH, CDR2 LQKENI. Trimming cost V 2 bases and J 6 bases; bases outside gene matches: 4. The CDR3 here is CASSPAGQGKTQYF. In DNA, the CDR3 is TGTGCCAGCTCACCAGCCGGACAGGGGAAGACCCAGTACTTC. The full variable domain, with the rest looked up from reference TRBV18 and TRBJ2-5, is NAGVMQNPRHLVRRRGQEARLRCSPMKGHSHVYWYRQLPEEGLKFMVYLQKENIIDESGMPKERFSAEFPKEGPSILRIQQVVRGDSAAYFCASSPAGQGKTQYFGPGTRLLVL.

The J gene is TRBJ2-1, the V gene TRBV5-1, with TRBD2 matching over 10 bases. The germline V gene has CDR1 SGHRS and CDR2 YFSETQ. The CDR3 is made up of 15 amino acids. V lost 2 bases and J lost 4; bases outside the gene matches: 3. CDR3 DNA: TGCGCCAGCAGCTTACTAGCGGGGAATTACAATGAGCAGTTCTTC. This encodes CASSLLAGNYNEQFF.

V usage is TRBV4-1 and J usage is TRBJ2-7, with 8 positions matching TRBD1. Germline-derived CDR1 and CDR2 are MGHRA and YSYEKL. V was pared by 2 bases and J by 6 bases, with 9 bases of the junction left unmatched. The CDR3 spans 15 residues. CDR3 residues: CASSQQPARGPEQYF. Here the CDR3 DNA reads TGCGCCAGCAGCCAACAGCCGGCCAGGGGGCCCGAGCAGTACTTC.

In its sample, this clone was seen a few times. The chain uses TRBV5-6 and TRBJ1-5; D possibly corresponds to TRBD1 (5 bases). Trimming left V 0 bases short and J 5 bases short, with 9 bases between. The CDR3 has 14 residues. From germline, CDR1 is SGHDT and CDR2 YYEEEE. The CDR3 is CASSLGTLHQPQHF. Here the CDR3 DNA reads TGTGCCAGCAGCTTGGGGACACTGCATCAGCCCCAGCATTTT.

The chain combines TRBV16 with TRBJ1-5; D is unresolved. This CDR3 contains 14 residues. Deletions cut 3 bases from V and 5 bases from J, with 11 bases between. Germline V gene data show CDR1 as KGHSY and CDR2 as FQNENV. CDR3 nucleotide sequence: TGTGCCAGCAGCCACGGTAGAGAGGATCAGCCCCAGCATTTT. Translation: CASSHGREDQPQHF.

As regards this clone: This sample includes further DNA sequences coding for the same CDR3. The chain is built from TRBV15 and TRBJ2-5; no firm D call. The CDR3 spans 12 residues. CDR1 is LNHNV, CDR2 YYDKDF, per germline (reference sequence). The V end was cut by 1 base, the J end by 5 bases, with 5 bases between. The CDR3 spells CATSRGPETQYF. CDR3 coding DNA: TGTGCCACCAGCAGAGGGCCGGAGACCCAGTACTTC.

This clone was detected a few times. The chain is built from TRBV28 and TRBJ2-6; D is uncertain. Germline V gives CDR1 MDHEN, CDR2 SYDVKM. This CDR3 region has 15 residues. Trimming shortened V by 3 bases and J by 1 base, and 7 bases separated the two germline ends. The CDR3 DNA is TGTGCCAGCAGTTTGCAGGTGTCTGGGGCCAACGTCCTGACTTTC. Translation gives CASSLQVSGANVLTF. Full variable domain (outside the CDR3, taken from reference TRBV28 and TRBJ2-6): DVKVTQSSRYLVKRTGEKVFLECVQDMDHENMFWYRQDPGLGLRLIYFSYDVKMKEKGDIPEGYSVSREKKERFSLILESASTNQTSMYLCASSLQVSGANVLTFGAGSRLTVL.

This clone was detected only a few times. The genes are TRBV7-3 and TRBJ2-5, with 7 bases fitting TRBD2. V shed 5 bases and J 5 bases; nucleotides not matched to a gene: 5. In germline, CDR1 is SGHTA, CDR2 FQGTGA. The CDR3 totals 13 residues. The CDR3 here is CASSPRRGETQYF. The CDR3, as DNA: TGTGCCAGCAGCCCAAGGCGGGGGGAGACCCAGTACTTC.

The rearrangement joins TRBV30 to TRBJ2-5, with 10 bases aligning to TRBD2. The CDR3 totals 14 residues. Losses at the gene ends were 3 bases for V and 3 bases for J; bases not matched to a gene: 4. CDR1 and CDR2 from the germline V gene are GTSNPN and SVGIG (reference sequence). CDR3 region: CAWSPAGGKETQYF. As DNA, the CDR3 is TGTGCCTGGAGCCCAGCGGGAGGGAAAGAGACCCAGTACTTC.

The rearrangement links TRBV5-1 to TRBJ2-1, with TRBD2 matching 8 bases. J lost 7 bases, V lost 7 bases, and 13 bases had no gene match. CDR1 is SGHRS, CDR2 YFSETQ, per germline. This CDR3 has 15 amino acids. The CDR3 sequence: CASGDGLAGLNEQFF. As DNA, the CDR3 is TGCGCCAGCGGGGACGGACTAGCCGGGCTTAATGAGCAGTTCTTC. The entire variable domain, with the rest obtained from reference TRBV5-1 and TRBJ2-1, is as follows: KAGVTQTPRYLIKTRGQQVTLSCSPISGHRSVSWYQQTPGQGLQFLFEYFSETQRNKGNFPGRFSGRQFSNSRSEMNVSTLELGDSALYLCASGDGLAGLNEQFFGPGTRLTVL.

The chain recombines TRBV9 with TRBJ1-2; 8 bases are a match to TRBD1. The CDR3 is 13 amino acids. Germline V lookup: CDR1 SGDLS, CDR2 YYNGEE. V lost 4 bases to trimming and J lost 8 bases; unmatched junction nucleotides: 7. The CDR3 sequence: CASSQGQGGGYTF. The CDR3 coding sequence is TGTGCCAGCAGCCAAGGACAGGGAGGAGGCTACACCTTC. Using reference TRBV9 and TRBJ1-2 for the parts outside the CDR3, the full variable domain is DSGVTQTPKHLITATGQRVTLRCSPRSGDLSVYWYQQSLDQGLQFLIQYYNGEERAKGNILERFSAQQFPDLHSELNLSSLELGDSALYFCASSQGQGGGYTFGSGTRLTVV.

This clone has more than one count but fewer than ten. The genes are TRBV18 and TRBJ2-7; perhaps TRBD1 as D (5 bases). The CDR3 has 14 amino acids. From germline, CDR1 is KGHSH and CDR2 LQKENI. Trimming removed 1 base from V and 5 bases from J, with 12 bases in between. This chain's CDR3 is CASSPLGRVHEQYF. Written as DNA, the CDR3 is TGTGCCAGCTCACCACTTGGCAGGGTCCACGAGCAGTACTTC.

The J gene is TRBJ1-1, the V gene TRBV29-1; 9 nucleotides match TRBD1. With V trimmed by 4 bases and J by 1 base, 4 bases remained unmatched. CDR1 is SQVTM and CDR2 is ANQGSEA in the germline V gene. The CDR3 has 14 amino acids. The CDR3 protein is CSVVRQGGNTEAFF. The CDR3 bases are TGCAGCGTTGTTCGACAGGGGGGGAACACTGAAGCTTTCTTT. The full variable domain, in which reference TRBV29-1 and TRBJ1-1 provide the parts outside the CDR3, is SAVISQKPSRDICQRGTSLTIQCQVDSQVTMMFWYRQQPGQSLTLIATANQGSEATYESGFVIDKFPISRPNLTFSTLTVSNMSPEDSSIYLCSVVRQGGNTEAFFGQGTRLTVV.

The CDR3: CASSLGRNSYGYTF. The CDR3 coding sequence is TGTGCCAGCAGTCTGGGGAGGAACAGTTATGGCTACACCTTC. V gene TRBV27 combines with J gene TRBJ1-2, with D unclear. V was pared by 5 bases and J by 5 bases, with 15 bases between. CDR3 size: 14 residues. Germline CDR1 reads MNHEY; CDR2 reads SMNVEV (reference sequence).

This chain joins TRBV9 and TRBJ2-7, with D perhaps matching TRBD1 (5 bases). The germline gives CDR1 SGDLS, CDR2 YYNGEE. V dropped 2 bases and J dropped 7 bases, with 13 bases sitting between them. CDR3 length: 13 amino acids. The CDR3 nucleotides are TGTGCCAGCAGCGTGGACATGTCGGAGGAGCAGTACTTC. Encoded protein: CASSVDMSEEQYF.

Only a few counts were recorded for this clone. The V and J genes are TRBV6-5 and TRBJ2-7; D not certain. Germline V gene sequence: CDR1 MNHEY, CDR2 SVGAGI. V lost 6 bases to trimming and J lost 2 bases, with 17 bases between them. The CDR3 covers 15 residues. The CDR3 coding sequence is TGTGCCAGCAGCTCCGAGCGTTTAGGAGCCTACGAGCAGTACTTC. It yields the protein CASSSERLGAYEQYF.

This clone was found a few times. V usage is TRBV9 and J usage is TRBJ2-7; a possible D gene is TRBD2 (6 bases). V was clipped by 4 bases and J by 3 bases, with 17 bases between them. The CDR3 extends over 15 amino acids. CDR1 and CDR2 from the germline V gene are SGDLS and YYNGEE. CDR3 in amino acids: CASSPRLEGFYEQYF. CDR3 nucleotides: TGTGCCAGCAGCCCACGACTAGAGGGCTTCTACGAGCAGTACTTC.

This chain joins TRBV25-1 and TRBJ1-1; D perhaps matches TRBD1 (6 bases). CDR1 and CDR2 (germline): MGHDK, SYGVNS. CDR3 length: 12 amino acids. V was cut by 9 bases and J by 6 bases, with 14 bases left in between. The CDR3 DNA reads as TGTGCCAGTCAACTGGGGGCTTCTGAAGCTTTCTTT. It encodes CASQLGASEAFF.

V gene TRBV5-1 combines with J gene TRBJ2-3, with 8 bases aligning to TRBD1. The J segment lost 4 bases and the V segment lost 4 bases, leaving 5 bases of the junction unmatched. Germline CDR1 SGHRS, CDR2 YFSETQ. The CDR3 length is 14 residues. The CDR3 spells CASSDGTGPDTQYF. CDR3 bases: TGCGCCAGCAGCGACGGGACAGGCCCAGATACGCAGTATTTT.